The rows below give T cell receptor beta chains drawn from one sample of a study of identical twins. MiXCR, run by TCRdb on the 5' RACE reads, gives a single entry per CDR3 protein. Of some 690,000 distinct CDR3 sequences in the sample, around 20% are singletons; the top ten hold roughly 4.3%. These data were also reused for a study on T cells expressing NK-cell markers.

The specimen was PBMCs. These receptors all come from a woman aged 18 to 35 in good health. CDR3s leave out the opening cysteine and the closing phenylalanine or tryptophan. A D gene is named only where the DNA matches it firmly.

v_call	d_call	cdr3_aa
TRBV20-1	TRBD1	SATGGAGNTEAF
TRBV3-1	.	ASSQDLRDVGVAEQY
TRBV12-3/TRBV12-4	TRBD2	ASTPGLGVSSPTDTQY
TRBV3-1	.	ASSFRGGGTDTQY
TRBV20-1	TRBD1	SAIKGGQGPETQY
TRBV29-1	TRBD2	SAPGGLDTGELF
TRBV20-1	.	SAGERTFYNEQF
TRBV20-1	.	SALTQETNGYT
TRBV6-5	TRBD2	ASSYSFVSGRSLF
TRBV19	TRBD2	ASSPPGTSGRAFMNEQF
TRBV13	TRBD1	ASSLYRGRGDTQY
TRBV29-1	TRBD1	SVQGGGNQPQH
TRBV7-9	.	ASSLTENNEQF
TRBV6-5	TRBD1	ASSYSVRGTDTQY
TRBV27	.	ASHSTGMYYEQY
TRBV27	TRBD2	ASSSTLLAESYNEQF
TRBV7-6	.	ASSLEARSDEQY
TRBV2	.	ASSREYAYNEQF
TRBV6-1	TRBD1	ASSLGQGVAEAF
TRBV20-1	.	SARPGTSPFTDTQY
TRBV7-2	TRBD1	ASSFTTGGGEQY
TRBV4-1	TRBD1	ASSLTGLGEQY
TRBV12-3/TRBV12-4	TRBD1	ASSSDVGTGDSSYEQY
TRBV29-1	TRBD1	SVLGTVSYEQY